The text below deals with one TCR beta chain. Its antigen is still unknown. Treatment denoted: treatment-naive control, cytoreductive nephrectomy. Controls were unirradiated tumors from treatment-naive cytoreductive nephrectomy patients. The tumor was a clear cell renal cell carcinoma. Profiling relied on immunoSEQ multiplex PCR, and the TCRdb table lists in-frame clones only, not all of them. The sample lists 7,500 to 8,000 clones; less than 75% were seen once. Germline V gene sequence: CDR1 PRHDT, CDR2 FYEKMQ (reference sequence). The CDR3 spans 18 residues. V was clipped by 1 base and J by 2 bases; unmatched bases: 6. The data derive from a study of radiation and T cells in renal cell carcinoma. Study outcomes and limitations: Compared with controls, irradiated tumors showed greater TCR clonality. Irradiated tumors held more dominant CDR3 motifs than control tumors.

The source material was tumor tissue, sampled from a patient whose treatment was nephrectomy without radiotherapy. The origin of this receptor is a woman in her 70s with renal cell carcinoma. The chain employs TRBV13 and TRBJ2-1; 12 bases are a match to TRBD2. The CDR3 region has the DNA TGTGCCAGCAGCTTAGTCTCCGGACTAGCGGGGCCCTACAATGAGCAGTTCTTC. It specifies CASSLVSGLAGPYNEQFF.